The source of this T cell receptor (beta chain) is a study of blood T cell repertoires in COVID-19. About the study: PBMCs, B-cell-depleted T cells, or T cells provided the cDNA or gDNA that made up the material.

In germline, CDR1 is SGHDT, CDR2 YYEEEE. Trimming removed 1 base at V and 4 bases at J, with 13 bases between. This CDR3 is 15 amino acids long. Here immunoSEQ multiplex PCR was the method, and the copy in TCRdb shows in-frame clones only, minus some. Of more than 65,000 clones in the sample, 65% to 80% were seen once. This receptor was taken from a woman older than 75 with active or convalescent COVID-19. V usage is TRBV5-6 and J usage is TRBJ2-3; D perhaps matches TRBD2 (7 bases). The sample was peripheral blood. The CDR3 DNA sequence: TGTGCCAGCAGCTTGACAGGGAGGGGTGCAGATACGCAGTATTTT. Its protein is CASSLTGRGADTQYF.